The clone carrying this T cell receptor (beta chain) has just a few counts. The antigen remains unidentified. This sample stems from a study of blood T cells in healthy people across ages. The overall study: Template switching recovered approximately one barcoded beta molecule for every two T cells. Study-level results: A roughly linear fall in TCR beta diversity per million T cells was seen with increasing age. Among long-lived donors, naive CD4+ cells were more numerous and diversity higher than in aged donors.

Unmatched junction bases numbered 6, after V lost 0 bases and J lost 5 bases. Germline V gives CDR1 LGHNA, CDR2 YNFKEQ. This CDR3 spans 16 amino acids. The authors ran a second PCR of about 6 to 11 cycles using a sample-barcoded 5' primer and a J-beta primer mix. A template-switch adaptor with 12 random nucleotides tagged each cDNA molecule. TCRdb reprocessed the 5' RACE reads via MiXCR and lists one record per CDR3 protein. This sample yields roughly 800,000 distinct CDR3 sequences, of which around 24% are seen a single time; 2.5% to 3.5% belongs to the top ten. The sample was also reused in another study, on T cells of mothers and their children.

This TCR derives from a boy younger than 18 in good health. Source material: blood. The rearrangement links TRBV4-2 to TRBJ2-2; 7 bases are a match to TRBD1. CDR3 coding DNA: TGTGCCAGCAGCCAAGATAAGGGGGCGAGGACCGGGGAGCTGTTTTTT. Protein product: CASSQDKGARTGELFF.